This T cell receptor beta chain was sequenced for a study of HIV-infected children after antiretroviral therapy interruption. Looking at the study overall: For the interruption arm, samples span week 0 through about 3 years after study end. Weeks 0, 48 and 150 were sampled under continuous treatment.

As for treatment: PENTA 11 planned treatment interruption arm or continuous ART arm. With V trimmed by 10 bases and J by 6 bases, 5 bases remained unmatched. Germline V gene sequence: CDR1 MNHEY, CDR2 SMNVEV (reference sequence). CDR3 size: 13 residues. A 3' RACE protocol on RNA, with unique molecular identifiers, produced the TCR library. Using its own MiXCR run on the 3' RACE reads, TCRdb lists one record per CDR3 protein. The sample consists of 90,000 or so distinct CDR3 sequences, about 6.3% of them appearing once. This clonotype was picked up a small number of times. Sequencing was performed on CD45RA+ CD4+ T cells from PBMCs, pooled from several time points, taken from a donor given antiretroviral therapy, either interrupted or continuous. Subset indicated: naive CD4+ CD45RA+ CD45RO- T cells. The clonotype originates from a pool of human donors with HIV. The V and J genes are TRBV27 and TRBJ2-3; 12 bases map to TRBD2. The CDR3 DNA is TGTGCCACAAGACTAGCGGGGGAGGATACGCAGTATTTT. It is translated as CATRLAGEDTQYF.